The following is a TCR beta chain sequence with its context. Its matching antigen is unknown. The sample originates from a study of shared clonotypes between healthy human individuals. Study overall: The study used three CD4 naive, three CD4 memory, two CD8 naive and one CD8 memory plate per donor. Study-wide results and caveats: The low donor count limited represented genetic and exposure-history diversity. It was anticipated that sequencing depth would influence how many clonotypes donors shared.

At deep level, the assay was performed. TCRdb's copy holds only in-frame clones and misses some; the assay was immunoSEQ multiplex PCR. Of about 2.1 million clones in the sample, roughly 93% were seen once. Germline CDR1 and CDR2: SGHAT and FQNNGV. The V segment lost 4 bases and the J segment 6 bases; nucleotides outside the gene matches: 11. The CDR3 length is 16 residues. Positively selected for CCR7, the CD45RO-negative cells used as naive CD8 cells excluded terminally differentiated effector memory CD45RA+ cells. The sequenced material came from naive CD8+ T cells from PBMCs. The sequence came from a man in his late teens or twenties in good health. Some clones in this sample may be carry-over from other donors' samples. This chain uses TRBV11-2 with TRBJ2-1, with TRBD2 matching over 8 bases. The chain's CDR3 is CASSSREGDTFNEQFF. In DNA form, the CDR3 reads TGTGCCAGCAGCTCCCGGGAGGGAGATACATTCAATGAGCAGTTCTTC.